Given below is one TCR beta chain in context. One Seattle source followed patients from active infection through their disease course. This entry is derived from a study of blood T cell repertoires in COVID-19. Study-level background: The analysed material was cDNA or gDNA that came from T cells, B-cell-depleted T cells, or PBMCs.

This CDR3 comprises 15 residues. CDR1 is LGHDT, CDR2 YNNKEL, per germline (reference sequence). Trimming stripped 5 bases from V and 7 bases from J, with 21 bases between. Per the original data handling: From reference gene primer amplification, estimates of nucleated cell counts were derived. This table comes from immunoSEQ multiplex PCR, and its TCRdb copy is limited to in-frame clones, with some not included. V, J and clone size are those of that table, while D and trimming were read from the DNA. The data contain about 280,000 clones, roughly 86% of them singletons. The specimen was peripheral blood. V usage is TRBV3-1 (or the pseudogene TRBV3-2) and J usage is TRBJ2-7; D is possibly TRBD1 (5 bases). This clonotype originated in a woman aged 25 to 39 with COVID-19, enrolled during active disease. The CDR3 DNA is TGTGCCAGCAGCTCGGACATAAGGAACTCTCGGGAGCAGTACTTC. Translated, it gives CASSSDIRNSREQYF.